This T cell receptor beta chain was captured in a study of T cell changes during pregnancy in multiple sclerosis. The J segment lost 4 bases and the V segment lost 4 bases, leaving 10 bases of the junction unmatched. The germline V gene encodes CDR1 SGHNT and CDR2 YYREEE (reference sequence). The CDR3 sequence is 16 residues long. Only in-frame clones appear in the TCRdb table, and some are missing; sequencing was by immunoSEQ multiplex PCR. The sample records tens of thousands of clones, approximately 90% being singletons. The sequencing here drew on peripheral blood, taken in the first trimester of pregnancy. The source of this sequence is a female donor in good health, enrolled as a control in a pregnancy study. The chain joins TRBV5-4 to TRBJ2-1, with TRBD2 matching 8 bases. CDR3 loop: CASSPGGGAKYNEQFF. The CDR3 region has the DNA TGTGCCAGCAGCCCGGGAGGGGGGGCTAAGTACAATGAGCAGTTCTTC.